This T cell receptor (beta chain) came from a study of response to subunit inactivated influenza vaccine (dated by TCRdb to the late 2010s). Some background on the complete study: The study used deep quantitative T cell receptor repertoire profiling to track responses to a trivalent subunit inactivated influenza vaccine.

As for this clonotype: Its antigen remains unidentified. It has no much larger one-base neighbor in the sample; base qualities were not kept.

The method behind the library was RT-PCR. The sequencing machine was an Illumina HiSeq 2500. In TCRdb, the public reads were trimmed at Q25 with fastp and aligned with MiXCR, with productive beta chains retained. Rows with one shared CDR3 protein collapse into an entry with the most common genes and DNA. In all, the sample holds around 190,000 distinct CDR3 sequences, and around a tenth of those were seen once. Roughly 10% of the sample is taken by the ten largest. For CDR1 and CDR2, the germline V gene (reference sequence) lists DFQATT and SNEGSKA. From the cysteine up to the phenylalanine, the CDR3 has a length of 16 residues. Here the CDR3 DNA is all that survives: 48 bases in frame from base 1. V gives up 6 bases and J gives up 3 bases, and the segment between their germline ends measures 21 bases. General study outcomes and caveats: The authors proposed that each seasonal influenza vaccination may bring in only a limited number of new T cells.

The clonotype comes from a man over 45 who received an inactivated influenza vaccine. Donor details come from another sample of the same person, matched by shared clones. Specimen: non-naive T cells sorted from PBMCs, collected on the day of vaccination. The sample's cell subset or site, from its label and the paper: memory T cell fraction. Rearrangement joined TRBV20-1 to TRBJ2-4, with the identity of the D gene unclear. The DNA sequence is given as TGCAGTGCACCAGGACCATTGGTGGCCCTCAAAAACATTCAGTACTTC. It specifies CSAPGPLVALKNIQYF.